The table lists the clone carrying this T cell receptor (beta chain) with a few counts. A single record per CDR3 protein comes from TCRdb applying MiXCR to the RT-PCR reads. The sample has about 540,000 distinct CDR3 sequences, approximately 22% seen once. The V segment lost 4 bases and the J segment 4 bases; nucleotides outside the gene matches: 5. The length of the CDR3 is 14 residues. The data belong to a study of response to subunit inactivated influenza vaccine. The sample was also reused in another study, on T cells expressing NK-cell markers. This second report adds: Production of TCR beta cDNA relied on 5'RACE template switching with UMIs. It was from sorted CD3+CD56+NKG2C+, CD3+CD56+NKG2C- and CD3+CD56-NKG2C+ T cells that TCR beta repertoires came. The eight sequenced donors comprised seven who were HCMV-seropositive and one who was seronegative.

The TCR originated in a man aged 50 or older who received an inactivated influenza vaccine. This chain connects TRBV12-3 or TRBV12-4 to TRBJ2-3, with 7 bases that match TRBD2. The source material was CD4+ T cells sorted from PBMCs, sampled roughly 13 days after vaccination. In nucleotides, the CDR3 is TGTGCCAGCAGTTCGCAGGGAGGGGCAGATACGCAGTATTTT. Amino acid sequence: CASSSQGGADTQYF.